A selection of T cell receptor beta chains follows, all from one sample in a study of blood T cell repertoires in COVID-19. Sequenced by immunoSEQ multiplex PCR; TCRdb stores in-frame clones only, minus some. Of 150,000 to 200,000 clones in the sample, approximately 81% are singletons; the top ten hold roughly 18%. Source material: peripheral blood. The receptors were sampled from a person aged 70 to 85 with COVID-19, enrolled during active disease. Both conserved end residues are part of each CDR3. The D gene is left open where the match is weak. Size is omitted from some rows. Given values are once, few, many or a class for expanded clones.

TRBV9	TRBJ2-7	NA	NA	CASSVAGANSYEQYF	TGTGCCAGCAGCGTGGCAGGCGCCAACTCCTACGAGCAGTACTTC
TRBV7-8	TRBJ2-1	NA	NA	CASSILFSVWTANNNEQFF	TGTGCCAGCAGCATCTTATTCTCGGTTTGGACAGCGAATAACAATGAGCAGTTCTTC
TRBV5-4	TRBJ2-2	NA	TRBD1	CASSKGQGGNTGELFF	TGTGCCAGCAGCAAGGGACAGGGTGGGAACACCGGGGAGCTGTTTTTT
TRBV7-2	TRBJ2-2	NA	NA	CASSFPGGELFF	TGTGCCAGCAGCTTTCCGGGCGGGGAGCTGTTTTTT
TRBV9	TRBJ2-1	NA	NA	CASTLTAAPNEQFF	TGTGCCAGCACCCTTACGGCGGCCCCCAATGAGCAGTTCTTC
TRBV23-1	TRBJ1-3	few	NA	CASGPRGLVREETGNTIYF	TGCGCCAGCGGACCACGCGGTTTGGTGAGGGAAGAGACTGGAAACACCATATATTTT
TRBV11-2	TRBJ2-3	NA	NA	CASSKQSGPATDTQYF	TGTGCCAGCAGCAAACAGAGCGGGCCAGCCACAGATACGCAGTATTTT
TRBV14	TRBJ2-7	NA	NA	CASSRGYLSYEQYF	TGTGCCAGCAGCAGGGGGTATCTCTCCTACGAGCAGTACTTC
TRBV3-1/TRBV3-2	TRBJ1-1	once	NA	CASSQDRVNTEAFF	TGTGCCAGCAGCCAAGATCGGGTAAACACTGAAGCTTTCTTT
TRBV7-6	TRBJ2-3	NA	NA	CASSARAGGTDTQYF	TGTGCCAGCAGCGCCCGGGCAGGGGGCACAGATACGCAGTATTTT
TRBV5-4	TRBJ2-2	NA	TRBD1	CASSLVTGETGELFF	TGTGCCAGCAGCTTGGTAACAGGGGAGACCGGGGAGCTGTTTTTT
TRBV5-1	TRBJ2-7	NA	NA	CASSWTGTRLYEQYF	TGCGCCAGCAGCTGGACCGGGACAAGGTTATACGAGCAGTACTTC
TRBV4-3	TRBJ2-7	NA	TRBD2	CASSPRLAGTYEQYF	TGCGCCAGCAGCCCTCGACTAGCGGGCACCTACGAGCAGTACTTC
TRBV24-1	TRBJ1-2	NA	TRBD1	CATSDGINRGRDGYTF	TGTGCCACCAGTGATGGGATAAACAGGGGGCGCGATGGCTACACCTTC
TRBV5-6	TRBJ1-2	NA	NA	CASSLEFGGYTF	TGTGCCAGCAGCCTCGAGTTCGGGGGCTACACCTTC
TRBV11-2	TRBJ2-1	NA	TRBD2	CASSARGGSSYNEQFF	TGTGCCAGCAGCGCCCGGGGGGGCAGCTCCTACAATGAGCAGTTCTTC
TRBV29-1	TRBJ1-1	NA	NA	CSVHHHLSMNTEAFF	TGCAGCGTCCACCACCACTTATCTATGAACACTGAAGCTTTCTTT
TRBV6-5	TRBJ2-5	NA	TRBD1	CASSYSGQGGETQYF	TGTGCCAGCAGTTACTCGGGACAGGGAGGAGAGACCCAGTACTTC
TRBV5-8	TRBJ1-5	NA	TRBD1	CASETGAFLDQPQHF	TGTGCCAGCGAAACAGGGGCCTTTCTTGATCAGCCCCAGCATTTT
TRBV6-6	TRBJ1-6	NA	NA	CASSLLRRESSPLHF	TGTGCCAGCAGTTTACTGAGGCGGGAAAGTTCACCCCTCCACTTT
TRBV27	TRBJ1-2	NA	NA	CASSPDSLNYGYTF	TGTGCCAGCAGTCCGGACAGCCTTAACTATGGCTACACCTTC
TRBV7-9	TRBJ1-2	NA	NA	CASSSPARGSGYTF	TGTGCCAGCAGCTCACCCGCCAGGGGTTCTGGCTACACCTTC
TRBV7-3	TRBJ2-2	NA	TRBD2	CASSLTSGRDTGELFF	TGTGCCAGCAGCTTAACATCCGGGAGGGACACCGGGGAGCTGTTTTTT
TRBV4-1	TRBJ1-2	few	NA	CASSQVNRDKNYGYTF	TGCGCCAGCAGCCAAGTAAACCGGGACAAGAACTATGGCTACACCTTC
TRBV4-1	TRBJ1-5	few	NA	CASSQVARGQPQHF	TGCGCCAGCAGCCAAGTGGCCCGGGGACAGCCCCAGCATTTT
TRBV19	TRBJ2-3	NA	NA	CASSLTPGTQYF	TGTGCCAGTAGTTTGACCCCAGGAACGCAGTATTTT
TRBV10-1	TRBJ1-5	NA	TRBD1	CASNRDSKYSNQPQHF	TGCGCCAGCAACCGGGACAGCAAATATAGCAATCAGCCCCAGCATTTT
TRBV7-3	TRBJ1-6	NA	NA	CASSPAARNSPLHF	TGTGCCAGCAGCCCAGCGGCGCGGAATTCACCCCTCCACTTT
TRBV6-6	TRBJ1-6	NA	TRBD1	CASSYTDRVFPLHF	TGTGCCAGCAGTTACACGGACAGGGTTTTTCCCCTCCACTTT
TRBV6-2/TRBV6-3	TRBJ2-7	NA	NA	CASSEGWGEQYF	TGTGCCAGCAGCGAGGGCTGGGGCGAGCAGTACTTC
TRBV19	TRBJ1-5	NA	NA	CASSSIFNQPQHF	TGTGCCAGTAGTAGTATTTTCAATCAGCCCCAGCATTTT
TRBV7-2	TRBJ2-1	NA	NA	CASSSRFGSSYNEQFF	TGTGCCAGCAGCTCTCGCTTCGGGAGCTCCTACAATGAGCAGTTCTTC
TRBV30	TRBJ1-6	once	NA	CAWSVRLGAGAPNSPLHF	TGTGCCTGGAGTGTACGTCTCGGAGCGGGGGCCCCTAATTCACCCCTCCACTTT
TRBV7-2	TRBJ1-5	NA	NA	CASSLSAGSNQPQHF	TGTGCCAGCAGCTTATCGGCAGGGAGCAATCAGCCCCAGCATTTT
TRBV9	TRBJ2-2	NA	TRBD2	CASSGLARELFF	TGTGCCAGCAGCGGACTAGCCCGGGAGCTGTTTTTT
TRBV29-1	TRBJ2-4	NA	TRBD2	CSVEGGVEAKNIQYF	TGCAGCGTTGAGGGAGGGGTTGAAGCCAAAAACATTCAGTACTTC
TRBV9	TRBJ2-1	once	TRBD2	CASSVVLAEGLGSYNEQFF	TGTGCCAGCAGCGTAGTTCTAGCGGAGGGGCTCGGTTCATACAATGAGCAGTTCTTC
TRBV7-8	TRBJ1-5	NA	NA	CASSFGGVQGLFSNQPQHF	TGTGCCAGCAGCTTTGGGGGGGTACAGGGTTTGTTTAGCAATCAGCCCCAGCATTTT
TRBV5-1	TRBJ1-2	once	NA	CASSLEPGANYGYTF	TGCGCCAGCAGCTTGGAACCGGGAGCTAACTATGGCTACACCTTC
TRBV7-9	TRBJ2-7	NA	TRBD2	CASSFGTSGPSYEQYF	TGTGCCAGCAGCTTTGGGACTAGCGGGCCGTCCTACGAGCAGTACTTC
TRBV24-1	TRBJ1-2	NA	TRBD1	CATMSDREGYGYTF	TGTGCCACCATGAGCGACAGGGAAGGCTATGGCTACACCTTC
TRBV6-2/TRBV6-3	TRBJ2-7	NA	TRBD1	CASSYTLGTGYEQYF	TGTGCCAGCAGTTACACTCTCGGGACAGGCTACGAGCAGTACTTC
TRBV19	TRBJ2-2	NA	NA	CASSIGNTGELFF	TGTGCCAGTAGTATCGGGAATACCGGGGAGCTGTTTTTT
TRBV6-2/TRBV6-3	TRBJ2-3	NA	TRBD2	CASSYKTGTSPDTQYF	TGTGCCAGCAGTTACAAAACCGGGACTAGCCCCGATACGCAGTATTTT
TRBV4-1	TRBJ2-7	once	TRBD1	CASSQPGQGSYEQYF	TGCGCCAGCAGCCAACCCGGACAGGGTTCCTACGAGCAGTACTTC
TRBV7-9	TRBJ1-3	few	NA	CASSGGISGNTIYF	TGTGCCAGCAGCGGAGGTATATCTGGAAACACCATATATTTT
TRBV25-1	TRBJ2-7	NA	TRBD2	CASSEGRGRFQGEQYF	TGTGCCAGCAGTGAAGGGCGCGGGAGGTTTCAGGGGGAGCAGTACTTC
TRBV28	TRBJ2-2	NA	TRBD1	CASGDRGGTGELFF	TGTGCCAGCGGGGACAGGGGAGGGACCGGGGAGCTGTTTTTT
TRBV7-2	TRBJ2-1	NA	TRBD2	CASSLDSGGINEQFF	TGTGCCAGCAGCTTAGATAGCGGGGGGATAAATGAGCAGTTCTTC
TRBV5-1	TRBJ2-7	NA	NA	CASSTDPTSPWEEQYF	TGCGCCAGCAGCACTGACCCGACTAGTCCCTGGGAGGAGCAGTACTTC
TRBV5-1	TRBJ1-3	NA	NA	CASSLDAGAGNTIYF	TGCGCCAGCAGCTTGGATGCGGGCGCGGGAAACACCATATATTTT
TRBV5-8	TRBJ2-7	NA	TRBD1	CASSLGGRTGTYEQYF	TGTGCCAGCAGCTTGGGGGGACGGACAGGTACCTACGAGCAGTACTTC
TRBV7-6	TRBJ2-5	NA	NA	CASSFRTATPQETQYF	TGTGCCAGCAGCTTTCGGACAGCGACGCCTCAAGAGACCCAGTACTTC
TRBV6-5	TRBJ2-2	NA	NA	CATDPTGMNTGELFF	TGTGCCACCGATCCAACAGGGATGAACACCGGGGAGCTGTTTTTT
TRBV19	TRBJ2-7	NA	NA	CASIGRTYEQYF	TGTGCCAGTATCGGTCGTACCTACGAGCAGTACTTC
TRBV19	TRBJ1-2	NA	TRBD1	CASSILTATGENGYTF	TGTGCCAGTAGTATCTTGACCGCGACAGGGGAAAATGGCTACACCTTC
TRBV20-1	TRBJ2-5	NA	NA	CSASAPQDNQETQYF	TGCAGTGCTAGTGCTCCTCAGGACAATCAAGAGACCCAGTACTTC